The TCR beta chain described here comes from a study of T cell repertoires in cytomegalovirus infection. Study findings and constraints: Of the TCR beta families, the public ones yielded a cumulative frequency that identified carriers of CMV plus the relevant HLA.

Trimming took 0 bases from V and 6 from J, leaving 12 bases between them. Germline values: CDR1 DFQATT, CDR2 SNEGSKA (reference sequence). The CDR3 contains 13 residues. TCRdb used MiXCR to reprocess the reads, holding one entry per CDR3 protein. The table lists 20,000 to 30,000 distinct CDR3 sequences, about 22% of them singletons. This clonotype was detected a few times. Antigen unknown. The material was CD8+ T cells from cultured PBMCs, obtained from culture after CMV antigen stimulation. The sequence was collected from a human donor in good health (CMV status not recorded). Some clones in this sample may be carry-over from other donors' samples. This chain joins TRBV20-1 and TRBJ2-7; maybe TRBD2 (6 bases). The CDR3, as DNA: TGCAGTGCTAGAGATGACTCCGGGGGCGAGCAGTACTTC. Its translation: CSARDDSGGEQYF.